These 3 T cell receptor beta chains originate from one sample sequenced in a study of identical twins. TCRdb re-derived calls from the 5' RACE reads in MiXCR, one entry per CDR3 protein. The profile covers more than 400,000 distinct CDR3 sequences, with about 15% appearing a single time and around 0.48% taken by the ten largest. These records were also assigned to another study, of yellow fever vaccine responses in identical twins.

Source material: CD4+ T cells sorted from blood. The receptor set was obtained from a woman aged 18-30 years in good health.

The CDR3 nucleotides are TGTGCCATCAGACGACAGGGGAACGCGGAGACCCAGTACTTC. Its translation: CAIRRQGNAETQYF. The V and J genes are TRBV10-3 and TRBJ2-5, with TRBD1 identical over 8 bases. Trimming took 6 bases from V and 5 from J; bases not matched to a gene: 8. The germline gives CDR1 ENHRY, CDR2 SYGVKD. There are 14 residues in the CDR3.

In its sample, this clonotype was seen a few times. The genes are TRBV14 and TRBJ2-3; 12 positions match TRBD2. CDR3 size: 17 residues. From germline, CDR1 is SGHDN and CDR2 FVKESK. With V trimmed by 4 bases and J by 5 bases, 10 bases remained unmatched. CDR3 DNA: TGTGCCAGCAGCCCTCTGGGACTAGCGGGTGCTGGAGATACGCAGTATTTT. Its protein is CASSPLGLAGAGDTQYF.

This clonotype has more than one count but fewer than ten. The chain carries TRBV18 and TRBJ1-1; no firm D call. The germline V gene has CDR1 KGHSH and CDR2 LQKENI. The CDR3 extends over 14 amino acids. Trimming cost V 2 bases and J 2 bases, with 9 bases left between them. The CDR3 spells CASSPEILNTEAFF. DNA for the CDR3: TGTGCCAGCTCACCAGAGATCTTAAACACTGAAGCTTTCTTT.